This TCR beta chain is drawn from a study of blood T cell repertoires in COVID-19. The overall study: Donors in the United States, Italy and Spain gave samples during acute or convalescent COVID-19. PBMCs, B-cell-depleted T cells, or T cells were the source of the cDNA or gDNA that made up the material.

Clones were read by immunoSEQ multiplex PCR, and TCRdb kept only the in-frame ones, dropping some. Of over 200,000 clones listed, 90% are singletons. The CDR3 has 19 amino acids. Between the trimmed V and J ends, which lost 3 bases and 7 bases, there was a span of 28 bases. Per germline, CDR1 MDHEN and CDR2 SYDVKM. The chain employs TRBV28 and TRBJ2-1, with D possibly being TRBD2 (6 bases). Sequencing was done on a sample of PBMCs or T cells enriched from blood (not recorded which). The receptor was derived from a man aged 30 to 45 who had recovered from COVID-19. CDR3 DNA: TGTGCCAGCAGTTTCGACGTACCCGGGGACTCAACTTATTGGAATGAGCAGTTCTTC. Translated, it gives CASSFDVPGDSTYWNEQFF. Using reference TRBV28 and TRBJ2-1 for the parts outside the CDR3, the full variable domain is DVKVTQSSRYLVKRTGEKVFLECVQDMDHENMFWYRQDPGLGLRLIYFSYDVKMKEKGDIPEGYSVSREKKERFSLILESASTNQTSMYLCASSFDVPGDSTYWNEQFFGPGTRLTVL.